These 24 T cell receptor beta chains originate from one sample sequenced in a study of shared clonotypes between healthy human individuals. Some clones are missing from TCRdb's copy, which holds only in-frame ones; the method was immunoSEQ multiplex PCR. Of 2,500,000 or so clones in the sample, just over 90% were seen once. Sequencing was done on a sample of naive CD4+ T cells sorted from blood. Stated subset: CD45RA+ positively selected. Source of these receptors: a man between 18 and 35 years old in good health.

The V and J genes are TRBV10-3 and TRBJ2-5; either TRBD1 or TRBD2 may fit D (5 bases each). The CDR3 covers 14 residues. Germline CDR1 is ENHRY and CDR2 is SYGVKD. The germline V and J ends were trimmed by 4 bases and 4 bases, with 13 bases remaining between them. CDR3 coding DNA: TGTGCCATCAGTGGGGGGATCGTAGGAGAGACCCAGTACTTC. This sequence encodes CAISGGIVGETQYF.

The CDR3: CSVEVGIGVKLFF. In DNA, the CDR3 is TGCAGCGTTGAAGTGGGGATTGGGGTAAAACTGTTTTTT. The chain has TRBV29-1 and TRBJ1-4; D is unclear. The germline V gene has CDR1 SQVTM and CDR2 ANQGSEA. Between the trimmed V and J ends, which lost 1 base and 10 bases, there was a span of 13 bases. The CDR3 is 13 amino acids.

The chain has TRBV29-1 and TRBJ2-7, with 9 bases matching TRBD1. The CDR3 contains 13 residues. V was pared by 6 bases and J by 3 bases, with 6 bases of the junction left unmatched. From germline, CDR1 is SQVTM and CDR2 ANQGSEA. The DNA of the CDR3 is TGCAGCGTAGCACCGGGACAGGGCTACGAGCAGTACTTC. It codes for CSVAPGQGYEQYF.

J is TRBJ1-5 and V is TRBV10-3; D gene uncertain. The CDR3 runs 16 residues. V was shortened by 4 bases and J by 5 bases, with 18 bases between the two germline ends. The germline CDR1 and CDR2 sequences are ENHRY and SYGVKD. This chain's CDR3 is CAISGGMFLTDQPQHF. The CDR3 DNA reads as TGTGCCATCAGTGGTGGGATGTTCTTAACGGATCAGCCCCAGCATTTT.

CDR3 protein: CASSEFGQGNTEAFF. CDR3 nucleotide sequence: TGTGCCAGCAGTGAATTCGGACAGGGAAACACTGAAGCTTTCTTT. The V and J genes are TRBV25-1 and TRBJ1-1; 8 bases agree with TRBD1. The CDR3 is 15 amino acids. The trim removed 1 base at V and 2 bases at J, leaving 3 bases unmatched. The germline V gene encodes CDR1 MGHDK and CDR2 SYGVNS.

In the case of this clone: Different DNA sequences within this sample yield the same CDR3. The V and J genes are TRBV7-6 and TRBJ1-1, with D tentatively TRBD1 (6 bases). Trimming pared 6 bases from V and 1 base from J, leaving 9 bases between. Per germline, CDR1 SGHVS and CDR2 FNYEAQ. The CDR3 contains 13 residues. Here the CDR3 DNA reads TGTGCCAGCAGTAGACAGGAGAACACTGAAGCTTTCTTT. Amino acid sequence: CASSRQENTEAFF.

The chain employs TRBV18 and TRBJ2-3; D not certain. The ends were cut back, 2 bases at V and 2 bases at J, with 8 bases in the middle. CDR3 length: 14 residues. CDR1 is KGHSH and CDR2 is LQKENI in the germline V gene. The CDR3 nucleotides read TGTGCCAGCTCACCAATAAGTCCCACAGATACGCAGTATTTT. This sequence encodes CASSPISPTDTQYF.

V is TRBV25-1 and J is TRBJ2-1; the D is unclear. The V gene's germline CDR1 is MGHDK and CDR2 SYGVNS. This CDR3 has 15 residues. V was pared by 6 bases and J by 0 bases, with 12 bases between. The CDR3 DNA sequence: TGTGCCAGCAGCAACCCGGCAGTCTCCTACAATGAGCAGTTCTTC. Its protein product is CASSNPAVSYNEQFF. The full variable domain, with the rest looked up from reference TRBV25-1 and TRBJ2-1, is EADIYQTPRYLVIGTGKKITLECSQTMGHDKMYWYQQDPGMELHLIHYSYGVNSTEKGDLSSESTVSRIRTEHFPLTLESARPSHTSQYLCASSNPAVSYNEQFFGPGTRLTVL.

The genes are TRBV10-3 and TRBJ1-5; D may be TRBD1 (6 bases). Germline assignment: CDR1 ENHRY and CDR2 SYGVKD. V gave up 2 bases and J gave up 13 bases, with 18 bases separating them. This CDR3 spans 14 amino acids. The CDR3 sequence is CAISEGIGSQGQHF. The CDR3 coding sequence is TGTGCCATCAGTGAGGGCATAGGTTCGCAGGGGCAGCATTTT.

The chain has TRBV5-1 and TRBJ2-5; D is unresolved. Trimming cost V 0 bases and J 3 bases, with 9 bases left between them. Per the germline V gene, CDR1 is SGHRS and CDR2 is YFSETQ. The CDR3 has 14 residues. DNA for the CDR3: TGCGCCAGCAGCTTGGTCCTTGGGAAAGAGACCCAGTACTTC. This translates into CASSLVLGKETQYF.

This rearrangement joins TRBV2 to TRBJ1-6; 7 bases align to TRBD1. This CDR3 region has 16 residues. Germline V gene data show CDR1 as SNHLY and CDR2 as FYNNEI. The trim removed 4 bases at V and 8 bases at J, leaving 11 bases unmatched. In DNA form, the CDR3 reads TGTGCCAGCAGTGTGCGGGACAGCGGAACGGATTCACCCCTCCACTTT. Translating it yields CASSVRDSGTDSPLHF.

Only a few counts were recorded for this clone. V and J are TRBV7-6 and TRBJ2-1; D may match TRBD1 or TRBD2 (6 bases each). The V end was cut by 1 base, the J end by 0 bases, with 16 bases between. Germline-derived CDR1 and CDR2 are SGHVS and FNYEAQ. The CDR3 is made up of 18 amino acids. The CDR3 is CASSLEAGGHFSYNEQFF. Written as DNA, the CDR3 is TGTGCCAGCAGCTTAGAAGCCGGGGGACATTTCTCCTACAATGAGCAGTTCTTC.

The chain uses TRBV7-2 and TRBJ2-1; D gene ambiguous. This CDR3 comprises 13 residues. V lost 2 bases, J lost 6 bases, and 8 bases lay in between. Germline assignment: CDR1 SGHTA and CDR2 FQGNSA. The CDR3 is CASSLRRSNEQFF. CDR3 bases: TGTGCCAGCAGCTTAAGGCGGAGCAATGAGCAGTTCTTC. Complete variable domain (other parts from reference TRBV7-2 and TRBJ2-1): GAGVSQSPSNKVTEKGKDVELRCDPISGHTALYWYRQSLGQGLEFLIYFQGNSAPDKSGLPSDRFSAERTGGSVSTLTIQRTQQEDSAVYLCASSLRRSNEQFFGPGTRLTVL.

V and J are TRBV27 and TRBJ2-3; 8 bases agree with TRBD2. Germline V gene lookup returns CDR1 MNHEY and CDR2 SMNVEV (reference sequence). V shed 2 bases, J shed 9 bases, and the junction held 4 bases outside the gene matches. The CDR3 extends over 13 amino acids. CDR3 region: CASSLRRGGTQYF. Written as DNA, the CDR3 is TGTGCCAGCAGTTTACGTCGGGGGGGCACGCAGTATTTT.

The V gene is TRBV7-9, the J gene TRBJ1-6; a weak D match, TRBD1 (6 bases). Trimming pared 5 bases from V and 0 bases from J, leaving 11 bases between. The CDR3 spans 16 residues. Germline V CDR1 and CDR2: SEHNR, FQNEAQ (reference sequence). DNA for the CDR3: TGTGCCAGCAGCCGGACAGCGAGCTCCTATAATTCACCCCTCCACTTT. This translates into CASSRTASSYNSPLHF. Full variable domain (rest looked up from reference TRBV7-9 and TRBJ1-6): DTGVSQNPRHKITKRGQNVTFRCDPISEHNRLYWYRQTLGQGPEFLTYFQNEAQLEKSRLLSDRFSAERPKGSFSTLEIQRTEQGDSAMYLCASSRTASSYNSPLHFGNGTRLTVT.

The CDR3 sequence is CASRQLADQETQYF. Written as DNA, the CDR3 is TGTGCCAGCAGGCAGCTAGCGGACCAAGAGACCCAGTACTTC. The rearrangement uses TRBV11-2 and TRBJ2-5, with 7 bases fitting TRBD2. V lost 6 bases, J lost 0 bases, and 4 bases stayed unmatched. CDR1 and CDR2 from the germline V gene are SGHAT and FQNNGV. This CDR3 comprises 14 residues. The full variable domain, in which reference TRBV11-2 and TRBJ2-5 provide the parts outside the CDR3, is EAGVAQSPRYKIIEKRQSVAFWCNPISGHATLYWYQQILGQGPKLLIQFQNNGVVDDSQLPKDRFSAERLKGVDSTLKIQPAKLEDSAVYLCASRQLADQETQYFGPGTRLLVL.

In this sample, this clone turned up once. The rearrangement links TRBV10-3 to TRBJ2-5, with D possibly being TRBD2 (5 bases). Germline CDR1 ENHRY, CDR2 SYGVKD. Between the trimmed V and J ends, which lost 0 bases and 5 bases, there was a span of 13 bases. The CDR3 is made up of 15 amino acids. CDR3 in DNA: TGTGCCATCAGTGAGTCGGGCAGCGGCGTCGAGACCCAGTACTTC. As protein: CAISESGSGVETQYF.

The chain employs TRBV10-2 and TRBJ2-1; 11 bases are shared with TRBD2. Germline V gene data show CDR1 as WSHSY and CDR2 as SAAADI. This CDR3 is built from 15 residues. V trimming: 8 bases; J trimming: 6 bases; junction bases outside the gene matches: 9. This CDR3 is CASGHSGGAANEQFF. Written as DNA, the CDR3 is TGCGCCAGCGGTCATAGCGGGGGGGCTGCCAATGAGCAGTTCTTC.

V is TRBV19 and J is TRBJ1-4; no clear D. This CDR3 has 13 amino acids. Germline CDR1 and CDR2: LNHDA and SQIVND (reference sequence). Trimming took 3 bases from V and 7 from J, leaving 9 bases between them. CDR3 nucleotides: TGTGCCAGTAGTATCCGCTATAGTGAAAAACTGTTTTTT. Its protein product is CASSIRYSEKLFF. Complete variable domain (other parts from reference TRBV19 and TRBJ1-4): DGGITQSPKYLFRKEGQNVTLSCEQNLNHDAMYWYRQDPGQGLRLIYYSQIVNDFQKGDIAEGYSVSREKKESFPLTVTSAQKNPTAFYLCASSIRYSEKLFFGSGTQLSVL.

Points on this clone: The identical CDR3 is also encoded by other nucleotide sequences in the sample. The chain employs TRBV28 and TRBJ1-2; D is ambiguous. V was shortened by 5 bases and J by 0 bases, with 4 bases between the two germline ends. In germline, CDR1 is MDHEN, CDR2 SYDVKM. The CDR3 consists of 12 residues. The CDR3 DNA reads TGTGCCAGCAGTGTAGCTAACTATGGCTACACCTTC. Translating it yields CASSVANYGYTF.

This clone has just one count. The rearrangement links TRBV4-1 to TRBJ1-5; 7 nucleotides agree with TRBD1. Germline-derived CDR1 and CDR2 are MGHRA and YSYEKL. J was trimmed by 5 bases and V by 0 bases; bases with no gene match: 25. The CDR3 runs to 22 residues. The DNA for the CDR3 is TGCGCCAGCAGCCAAGAAGTGGTAGCGAGGGGGCCGCAGGTCGGGAAGGATCAGCCCCAGCATTTT. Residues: CASSQEVVARGPQVGKDQPQHF.

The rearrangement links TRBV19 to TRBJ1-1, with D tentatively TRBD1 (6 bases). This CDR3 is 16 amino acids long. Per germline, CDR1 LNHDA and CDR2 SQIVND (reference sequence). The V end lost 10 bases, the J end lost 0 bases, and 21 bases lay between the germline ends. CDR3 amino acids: CATQTGRGALNTEAFF. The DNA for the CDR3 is TGTGCCACCCAAACGGGGCGGGGGGCCTTGAACACTGAAGCTTTCTTT. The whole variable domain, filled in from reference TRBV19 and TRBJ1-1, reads DGGITQSPKYLFRKEGQNVTLSCEQNLNHDAMYWYRQDPGQGLRLIYYSQIVNDFQKGDIAEGYSVSREKKESFPLTVTSAQKNPTAFYLCATQTGRGALNTEAFFGQGTRLTVV.

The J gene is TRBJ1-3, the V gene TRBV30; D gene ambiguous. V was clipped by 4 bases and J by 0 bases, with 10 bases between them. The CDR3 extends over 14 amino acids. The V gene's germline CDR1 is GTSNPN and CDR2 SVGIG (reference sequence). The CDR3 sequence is CAWNALTSGNTIYF. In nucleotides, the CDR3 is TGTGCCTGGAATGCCTTGACCTCTGGAAACACCATATATTTT. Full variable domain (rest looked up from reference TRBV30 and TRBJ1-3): SQTIHQWPATLVQPVGSPLSLECTVEGTSNPNLYWYRQAAGRGLQLLFYSVGIGQISSEVPQNLSASRPQDRQFILSSKKLLLSDSGFYLCAWNALTSGNTIYFGEGSWLTVV.

CDR3: CASSFGDRGYSPLHF. The CDR3 region has the DNA TGTGCCAGCAGTTTTGGTGACAGGGGATATTCACCCCTCCACTTT. The V gene is TRBV28, the J gene TRBJ1-6; 8 bases are shared with TRBD1. Trimming took 3 bases from V and 8 from J; bases not matched to a gene: 6. Germline V gives CDR1 MDHEN, CDR2 SYDVKM. The length of the CDR3 is 15 residues. The full variable domain, in which reference TRBV28 and TRBJ1-6 provide the parts outside the CDR3, is DVKVTQSSRYLVKRTGEKVFLECVQDMDHENMFWYRQDPGLGLRLIYFSYDVKMKEKGDIPEGYSVSREKKERFSLILESASTNQTSMYLCASSFGDRGYSPLHFGNGTRLTVT.